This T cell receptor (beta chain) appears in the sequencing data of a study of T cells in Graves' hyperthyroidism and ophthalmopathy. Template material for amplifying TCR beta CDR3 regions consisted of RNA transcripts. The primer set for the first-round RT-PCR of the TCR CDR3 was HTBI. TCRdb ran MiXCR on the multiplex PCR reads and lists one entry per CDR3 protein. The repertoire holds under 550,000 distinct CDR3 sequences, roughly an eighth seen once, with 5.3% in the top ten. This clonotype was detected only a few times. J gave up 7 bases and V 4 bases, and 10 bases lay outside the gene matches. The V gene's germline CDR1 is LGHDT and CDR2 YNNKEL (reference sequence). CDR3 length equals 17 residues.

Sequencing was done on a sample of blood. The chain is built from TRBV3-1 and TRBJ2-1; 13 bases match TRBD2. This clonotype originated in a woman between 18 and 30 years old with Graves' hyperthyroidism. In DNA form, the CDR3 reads TGTGCCAGCAGCCCTCGACTAGCGGGAGGAATAGGAAATGAGCAGTTCTTC. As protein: CASSPRLAGGIGNEQFF.